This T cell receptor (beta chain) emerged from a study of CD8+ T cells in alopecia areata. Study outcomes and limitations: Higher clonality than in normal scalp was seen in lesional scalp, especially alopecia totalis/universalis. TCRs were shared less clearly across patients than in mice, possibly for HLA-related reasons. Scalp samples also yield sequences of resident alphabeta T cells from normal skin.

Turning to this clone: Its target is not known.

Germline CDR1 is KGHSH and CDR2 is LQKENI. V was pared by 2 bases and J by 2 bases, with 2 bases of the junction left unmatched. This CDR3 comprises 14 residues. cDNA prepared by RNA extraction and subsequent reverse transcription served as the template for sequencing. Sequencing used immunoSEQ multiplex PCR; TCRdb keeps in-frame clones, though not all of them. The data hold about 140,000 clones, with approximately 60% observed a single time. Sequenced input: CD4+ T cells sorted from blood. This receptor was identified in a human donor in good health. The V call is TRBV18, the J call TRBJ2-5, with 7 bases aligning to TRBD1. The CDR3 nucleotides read TGTGCCAGCTCACCAAGACAGGGACAAGAGACCCAGTACTTC. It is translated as CASSPRQGQETQYF.